This TCR beta chain stems from a study of CD8 T cells in Susac syndrome. About 0.45 to 1 ug RNA was reverse transcribed with random hexamers. TCRdb passed the immunoSEQ multiplex PCR reads through MiXCR, listing each CDR3 protein once. The sample records 210,000 or so distinct CDR3 sequences, approximately 94% being singletons. The CDR3 runs 17 residues. Trimming removed 5 bases at V and 1 base at J, with 15 bases between. Germline CDR1 SEHNR, CDR2 FQNEAQ (reference sequence). CD8+ and CD4+ T cells from blood underwent TCR beta sequencing. The patients with Susac syndrome satisfied recently defined diagnostic criteria for either definite or probable disease.

Specimen: CD4+ T cells from PBMCs. This chain joins TRBV7-9 and TRBJ2-6; possibly TRBD1 for D (5 bases). The sequence derives from a human donor with Susac syndrome. The CDR3 here is CASSLGAGESGANVLTF. CDR3 in DNA: TGTGCCAGCAGCCTTGGGGCCGGAGAGTCTGGGGCCAACGTCCTGACTTTC.